This TCR beta chain was found in a study of early stage breast cancer tumors. Assay used: immunoSEQ multiplex PCR; TCRdb lists only in-frame clones, some missing. The sample records roughly 57,000 clones, under 95% being singletons. The CDR3 has 14 amino acids. Trimming removed 4 bases from V and 3 bases from J, with 9 bases in between. Germline V gene data show CDR1 as LGHNA and CDR2 as YNFKEQ. The sequenced material came from blood. This clonotype originated in an older person with breast cancer. V usage is TRBV4-2 and J usage is TRBJ2-2; D is perhaps TRBD1 (6 bases). The CDR3 DNA is TGTGCCAGCAGCCGGTCAGGGGACACCGGGGAGCTGTTTTTT. It is translated as CASSRSGDTGELFF.